The source of this TCR beta chain is a study of blood T cell repertoires in COVID-19. About the study: Samples taken during acute and convalescent COVID-19 were collected in the United States, Italy and Spain.

Original data processing: From reference gene primer amplification, estimates of nucleated cell counts were derived. Sequencing used immunoSEQ multiplex PCR; TCRdb keeps in-frame clones, though not all of them. The D gene and trimming were derived from the DNA, and the V and J assignments and clone size from that table. The sample contains approximately 85,000 clones, approximately 92% of which appear only once. What was sequenced was peripheral blood. The sequence came from a woman between 55 and 75 years old with active COVID-19.

CDR3 sequence reads: CASSPGRVRYTF. The CDR3 nucleotides are TGTGCCAGTAGTCCCGGGAGAGTCCGCTACACCTTC. The V and J genes are TRBV19 and TRBJ1-2; D gene uncertain. CDR1 and CDR2 (germline): LNHDA, SQIVND (reference sequence). Trimming left V 5 bases short and J 9 bases short, with 13 bases between. This CDR3 region has 12 residues.